Listed here are 13 T cell receptor beta chains from one sample, sequenced in a study of T cell changes during pregnancy in multiple sclerosis. Clones were sequenced by immunoSEQ multiplex PCR, and TCRdb holds only the in-frame ones, with some missing. The data hold just under 80,000 clones, with roughly 95% observed a single time. The source was peripheral blood, collected in the second trimester of pregnancy. These receptors all stem from a female donor in good health, enrolled as a control in a pregnancy study.

The V call is TRBV5-1, the J call TRBJ1-4; D unresolved. This CDR3 contains 15 residues. Germline CDR1 is SGHRS and CDR2 is YFSETQ. Trimming pared 2 bases from V and 0 bases from J, leaving 8 bases between. CDR3: CASSFNGPTNEKLFF. As DNA, the CDR3 is TGCGCCAGCAGCTTTAACGGTCCAACTAATGAAAAACTGTTTTTT.

The rearrangement uses TRBV19 and TRBJ2-7; no firm D call. Trimming took off 3 bases at V and 3 bases at J, with 15 bases between the two ends. The length of the CDR3 is 15 residues. Per the germline V gene, CDR1 is LNHDA and CDR2 is SQIVND (reference sequence). CDR3 amino acids: CASSIFPGTDYEQYF. CDR3 coding DNA: TGTGCCAGTAGTATTTTTCCCGGCACAGACTACGAGCAGTACTTC. Filled out from reference TRBV19 and TRBJ2-7, the complete variable domain reads DGGITQSPKYLFRKEGQNVTLSCEQNLNHDAMYWYRQDPGQGLRLIYYSQIVNDFQKGDIAEGYSVSREKKESFPLTVTSAQKNPTAFYLCASSIFPGTDYEQYFGPGTRLTVT.

The J gene is TRBJ2-3, the V gene TRBV7-6; 7 bases line up with TRBD1. The CDR3 is 16 amino acids. From germline, CDR1 is SGHVS and CDR2 FNYEAQ. Trimming cost V 5 bases and J 1 base; bases outside gene matches: 9. The CDR3 region is CASSPIKGAGTDTQYF. The CDR3 DNA reads TGTGCCAGCAGCCCCATTAAGGGGGCGGGCACAGATACGCAGTATTTT.

The chain links TRBV29-1 to TRBJ2-3, with 7 bases identical to TRBD1. Trimming cost V 6 bases and J 5 bases; bases outside gene matches: 11. This CDR3 region has 14 residues. The germline CDR1 and CDR2 sequences are SQVTM and ANQGSEA. CDR3 nucleotide sequence: TGCAGCGTCCCCTTAGACAGGGCCGGAGATACGCAGTATTTT. Protein: CSVPLDRAGDTQYF.

V usage is TRBV19 and J usage is TRBJ1-5, with no clear D. This CDR3 has 13 residues. Germline CDR1 is LNHDA and CDR2 is SQIVND (reference sequence). Trimming removed 6 bases from V and 4 bases from J, with 10 bases in between. CDR3 in DNA: TGTGCCAGTAGAGTCGACTGGAATCAGCCCCAGCATTTT. Its translation: CASRVDWNQPQHF.

The chain joins TRBV4-3 to TRBJ2-5; 10 bases are a match to TRBD2. Germline V gives CDR1 LGHNA, CDR2 YSLEER. Trimming at V came to 0 bases and at J to 9 bases, leaving 4 bases not matched to a gene. There are 14 residues in the CDR3. The CDR3 is CASSQDQRGGAQYF. In nucleotides, the CDR3 is TGCGCCAGCAGCCAAGACCAGCGGGGGGGTGCCCAGTACTTC.

The chain has TRBV2 and TRBJ2-7; perhaps TRBD1 as D (6 bases). Germline V gene sequence: CDR1 SNHLY, CDR2 FYNNEI. Trimming left V 1 base short and J 12 bases short, with 16 bases between. This CDR3 spans 13 amino acids. The CDR3 sequence is CASSEVVETGRYF. The CDR3 DNA sequence: TGTGCCAGCAGTGAAGTAGTTGAAACAGGGAGGTACTTC. The full variable domain, in which reference TRBV2 and TRBJ2-7 provide the parts outside the CDR3, is EPEVTQTPSHQVTQMGQEVILRCVPISNHLYFYWYRQILGQKVEFLVSFYNNEISEKSEIFDDQFSVERPDGSNFTLKIRSTKLEDSAMYFCASSEVVETGRYFGPGTRLTVT.

The gene calls are TRBV19 and TRBJ1-1, with D possibly being TRBD1 (5 bases). Trimming cost V 5 bases and J 8 bases, with 18 bases left between them. The length of the CDR3 is 14 residues. The germline CDR1 and CDR2 sequences are LNHDA and SQIVND (reference sequence). The CDR3 here is CASSLTGAGGEAFF. For the CDR3, the DNA is TGTGCCAGTAGTCTAACGGGAGCTGGGGGAGAAGCTTTCTTT.

The chain joins TRBV7-9 to TRBJ1-2; D may be TRBD1 (6 bases). The V and J ends lost 1 base and 2 bases respectively, with 14 bases between them. Germline V gene data show CDR1 as SEHNR and CDR2 as FQNEAQ (reference sequence). This CDR3 comprises 16 residues. The CDR3 nucleotides are TGTGCCAGCAGCTTAGGGGGGGGGCGGAGGAACTATGGCTACACCTTC. This encodes CASSLGGGRRNYGYTF. The full variable domain, rest sourced from reference TRBV7-9 and TRBJ1-2, is DTGVSQNPRHKITKRGQNVTFRCDPISEHNRLYWYRQTLGQGPEFLTYFQNEAQLEKSRLLSDRFSAERPKGSFSTLEIQRTEQGDSAMYLCASSLGGGRRNYGYTFGSGTRLTVV.

The gene calls are TRBV11-2 and TRBJ1-1; D gene unclear. Per germline, CDR1 SGHAT and CDR2 FQNNGV. The CDR3 covers 15 residues. V was shortened by 1 base and J by 1 base, with 10 bases between the two germline ends. CDR3 bases: TGTGCCAGCAGCTTAGTACTAACAAGGAACACTGAAGCTTTCTTT. This translates into CASSLVLTRNTEAFF.

The chain carries TRBV7-3 and TRBJ2-2, with TRBD1 matching over 7 bases. V was clipped by 5 bases and J by 0 bases; unmatched bases: 6. The V gene's germline CDR1 is SGHTA and CDR2 FQGTGA. The CDR3 sequence is 16 residues long. CDR3 sequence (DNA): TGTGCCAGCAGCCGAGGGGGCAGCTCGAACACCGGGGAGCTGTTTTTT. Encoded protein: CASSRGGSSNTGELFF. Full variable domain (remainder filled in from reference TRBV7-3 and TRBJ2-2): GAGVSQTPSNKVTEKGKYVELRCDPISGHTALYWYRQSLGQGPEFLIYFQGTGAADDSGLPNDRFFAVRPEGSVSTLKIQRTERGDSAVYLCASSRGGSSNTGELFFGEGSRLTVL.

V usage is TRBV29-1 and J usage is TRBJ2-7, with D possibly being TRBD2 (6 bases). The CDR3 extends over 13 amino acids. Germline V gives CDR1 SQVTM, CDR2 ANQGSEA. The V end lost 7 bases, the J end lost 6 bases, and 19 bases lay between the germline ends. CDR3: CSASGTGITEQYF. CDR3 in DNA: TGCAGCGCCTCCGGGACTGGGATAACCGAGCAGTACTTC.

The chain recombines TRBV6-1 with TRBJ1-3; possible D gene TRBD1, 5 bases. Trimming pared 6 bases from V and 1 base from J, leaving 13 bases between. The CDR3 extends over 15 amino acids. CDR1 MNHNS and CDR2 SASEGT come from the germline V gene. CDR3 loop: CASRIGHMSGNTIYF. In DNA form, the CDR3 reads TGTGCCAGCAGGATCGGACATATGTCTGGAAACACCATATATTTT.